The TCR beta chain described here comes from a study of blood T cells in healthy people across ages. This clonotype appeared a few times. The CDR3 contains 16 residues. The germline V gene encodes CDR1 LGHNA and CDR2 YNFKEQ. V was clipped by 4 bases and J by 5 bases; unmatched bases: 10. A second PCR of 7 to 11 cycles used a sample-barcoded 5' primer and a J-beta primer mix. TCRdb re-derived calls from the 5' RACE reads in MiXCR, one entry per CDR3 protein. This table holds some 880,000 distinct CDR3 sequences, roughly 34% found once. The chain is built from TRBV4-2 and TRBJ2-1, with 8 bases matching TRBD1. The receptor's source is a man aged 18 to 30 in good health. Sequencing was carried out using blood. In DNA, the CDR3 is TGTGCCAGCAGCCGAGCCGGGACAGGTAGCCACAATGAGCAGTTCTTC. Protein product: CASSRAGTGSHNEQFF.